This T cell receptor (beta chain) was identified during a study of OX40 agonist ivuxolimab in advanced cancers. Whole-study context: The patients received agonistic anti-OX40 (CD134) antibody ivuxolimab. Cancers in dose escalation were hepatocellular, melanoma, renal cell and head and neck. Averaging approximately 60 years in age, with a range of about 20 to 90, the cohort was about 83% male.

Between the trimmed V and J ends, which lost 3 bases and 2 bases, there was a span of 16 bases. The CDR3 sequence is 16 residues long. Germline V CDR1 and CDR2: MDHEN, SYDVKM. Of note for this clone: Its antigen is currently unknown.

Repertoires were generated with immunoSEQ multiplex PCR, while TCRdb's copy carries only in-frame clones and drops some. Among some 83,000 clones listed, 80% to 90% were seen once. Study conclusions and caveats: Clonal expansion by week 6 occurred in CD4+ and CD8+ blood T cells (at 0.1 to 3.0 mg/kg).

The J gene is TRBJ1-2, the V gene TRBV28; D may be TRBD1 (5 bases). This receptor was identified in an adult with an advanced solid tumor such as melanoma, head and neck, liver or kidney cancer. Sequencing was performed on CD4+ or CD8+ T cells sorted from blood, taken in a trial of the OX40 agonist ivuxolimab. The CDR3 sequence is CASSFIPLRANYGYTF. For the CDR3, the DNA is TGTGCCAGCAGTTTTATCCCTCTCAGGGCCAACTATGGCTACACCTTC.